These 32 T cell receptor beta chains originate from one sample sequenced in a study of T-cell reconstitution after alpha-beta-depleted transplantation in children. TCRbeta library construction was performed incorporating unique molecular identifiers. Via MiXCR, TCRdb re-called the PCR reads, giving one row per CDR3 protein. Among hundreds of thousands of distinct CDR3 sequences listed, approximately 16% were seen once. The sample here was PBMCs from the stem cell graft donor, taken from the stem cell graft. The receptor source for this set is a human donor who donated a stem cell graft to a child with acute myeloid leukemia.

This clonotype came up a few times. The rearrangement joins TRBV24-1 to TRBJ1-5, with D perhaps matching TRBD1 (5 bases). V gave up 2 bases and J gave up 2 bases, with 9 bases separating them. The CDR3 has 15 amino acids. Germline V lookup: CDR1 KGHDR, CDR2 SFDVKD. The CDR3 spells CATSDSREGNQPQHF. As DNA, the CDR3 is TGTGCCACCAGTGATTCCAGGGAGGGCAATCAGCCCCAGCATTTT.

The J gene is TRBJ1-1, the V gene TRBV12-3 or TRBV12-4; maybe TRBD1 (5 bases). This CDR3 has 16 residues. V was shortened by 0 bases and J by 1 base, with 12 bases between the two germline ends. The CDR3 here is CASSLALGGGNTEAFF. Here the CDR3 DNA reads TGTGCCAGCAGTTTAGCGCTGGGGGGGGGGAACACTGAAGCTTTCTTT.

This clonotype occurred many times. This chain connects TRBV10-3 to TRBJ1-5; D gene uncertain. The CDR3 is 12 amino acids. With 4 bases removed from V and 6 bases from J, the gap between germline ends came to 7 bases. Germline V gene lookup returns CDR1 ENHRY and CDR2 SYGVKD. The CDR3 DNA sequence: TGTGCCATCAGTGGAGACGGTCAGCCCCAGCATTTT. Translating gives CAISGDGQPQHF.

This clonotype was counted many times. The chain combines TRBV20-1 with TRBJ1-2, with D unclear. Germline CDR1 and CDR2: DFQATT and SNEGSKA (reference sequence). This CDR3 spans 14 amino acids. V gave up 5 bases and J gave up 6 bases, with 19 bases separating them. CDR3 in amino acids: CSAHTLEGKHGYTF. As DNA, the CDR3 is TGCAGTGCTCATACCTTGGAAGGGAAACATGGCTACACCTTC.

The J gene is TRBJ1-4, the V gene TRBV5-1; D is possibly TRBD1 (6 bases). Germline lookup yields CDR1 SGHRS and CDR2 YFSETQ. Trimming stripped 6 bases from V and 0 bases from J, with 15 bases between. This CDR3 has 16 amino acids. The CDR3 DNA reads TGCGCCAGCACCCAGACAGGCCACGCAACTAATGAAAAACTGTTTTTT. Encoded protein: CASTQTGHATNEKLFF.

V is TRBV4-3 and J is TRBJ2-1, with D perhaps matching TRBD1 or TRBD2 (5 bases each). Germline V lookup: CDR1 LGHNA, CDR2 YSLEER. Between the trimmed V and J ends, which lost 5 bases and 5 bases, there was a span of 13 bases. The CDR3 contains 14 residues. In DNA form, the CDR3 reads TGCGCCAGCAGCTCACAGGTGGGGGACAATGAGCAGTTCTTC. As protein: CASSSQVGDNEQFF.

The rearrangement joins TRBV5-8 to TRBJ1-2; TRBD1 matches 10 bases. V lost 4 bases and J lost 6; bases outside the gene matches: 6. Germline V gives CDR1 SGHTS, CDR2 YDEGEE. The CDR3 contains 14 residues. CDR3 nucleotides: TGTGCCAGCAGCCCCGGACAGGGGGGGCATGGCTACACCTTC. Its translation: CASSPGQGGHGYTF.

This clonotype was seen ten or more times. CDR3 loop: CSVNLGGSYNEQFF. CDR3 sequence (DNA): TGCAGCGTGAACTTGGGCGGTTCCTACAATGAGCAGTTCTTC. The chain combines TRBV29-1 with TRBJ2-1; D ambiguous. The CDR3 runs 14 residues. Germline lookup yields CDR1 SQVTM and CDR2 ANQGSEA. V dropped 6 bases and J dropped 1 base, with 13 bases sitting between them.

There are a few counts of this clonotype. The CDR3 sequence is CASSLEGGMNTEAFF. CDR3 bases: TGTGCCAGCAGCTTAGAGGGTGGAATGAACACTGAAGCTTTCTTT. The chain has TRBV7-9 and TRBJ1-1; D remains unclear. The CDR3 loop spans 15 amino acids. With 1 base removed from V and 0 bases from J, the gap between germline ends came to 9 bases. The germline gives CDR1 SEHNR, CDR2 FQNEAQ (reference sequence). The variable domain in full, completed from reference TRBV7-9 and TRBJ1-1, reads DTGVSQNPRHKITKRGQNVTFRCDPISEHNRLYWYRQTLGQGPEFLTYFQNEAQLEKSRLLSDRFSAERPKGSFSTLEIQRTEQGDSAMYLCASSLEGGMNTEAFFGQGTRLTVV.

This clonotype was picked up many times. V gene TRBV20-1 combines with J gene TRBJ1-1; 11 nucleotides line up with TRBD1. CDR1 is DFQATT, CDR2 SNEGSKA, per germline (reference sequence). The CDR3 extends over 17 amino acids. Germline trimming cut 5 bases from V and 3 bases from J; bases unmatched to any gene: 14. The CDR3 reads CSAEKEDRGLGDTEAFF. In DNA, the CDR3 is TGCAGTGCTGAGAAAGAGGACAGGGGGCTCGGGGACACTGAAGCTTTCTTT.

This clonotype was seen ten or more times. This chain uses TRBV20-1 with TRBJ2-3, with D maybe TRBD2 (5 bases). This CDR3 spans 14 amino acids. The V end was cut by 2 bases, the J end by 2 bases, with 11 bases between. Germline-derived CDR1 and CDR2 are DFQATT and SNEGSKA (reference sequence). CDR3 protein: CSARKDLYTDTQYF. In nucleotides, the CDR3 is TGCAGTGCTAGAAAGGACTTATACACAGATACGCAGTATTTT.

This clonotype was seen ten or more times. The chain employs TRBV7-2 and TRBJ1-5; D is uncertain. From germline, CDR1 is SGHTA and CDR2 FQGNSA. This CDR3 comprises 13 residues. Trimming took off 2 bases at V and 7 bases at J, with 9 bases between the two ends. CDR3 sequence: CASSLKGTQPQHF. The DNA of the CDR3 is TGTGCCAGCAGCTTAAAGGGTACACAGCCCCAGCATTTT.

Ten or more counts support this clonotype. The chain couples TRBV15 to TRBJ1-2; no definite D call. Trimming removed 0 bases from V and 7 bases from J, with 18 bases in between. The germline gives CDR1 LNHNV, CDR2 YYDKDF (reference sequence). The CDR3 extends over 16 amino acids. The CDR3 DNA reads as TGTGCCACCAGCAGAGATTTCGACGGTGGAGTCTCTGGCTACACCTTC. Its protein is CATSRDFDGGVSGYTF.

The genes are TRBV4-3 and TRBJ1-6; no clear D. CDR1 and CDR2 from the germline V gene are LGHNA and YSLEER. Trimming shortened V by 3 bases and J by 7 bases, and 4 bases separated the two germline ends. The CDR3 has 12 amino acids. CDR3 in amino acids: CASSQINSPLHF. The CDR3 bases are TGCGCCAGCAGCCAGATAAATTCACCCCTCCACTTT.

Ten or more counts support this clonotype. V and J are TRBV6-5 and TRBJ2-1, with 7 bases aligning to TRBD2. The length of the CDR3 is 17 residues. V lost 2 bases, J lost 5 bases, and 12 bases stayed unmatched. CDR1 and CDR2 (germline): MNHEY, SVGAGI. The CDR3 protein is CASSYVNWPSGNNEQFF. CDR3 bases: TGTGCCAGCAGTTACGTGAACTGGCCTAGCGGAAACAATGAGCAGTTCTTC.

The chain employs TRBV11-2 and TRBJ1-1; weak D call: TRBD1 (5 bases). Germline CDR1 reads SGHAT; CDR2 reads FQNNGV. This CDR3 comprises 17 residues. V dropped 4 bases and J dropped 1 base, with 19 bases sitting between them. Here the CDR3 reads CASSSHTRQNQNTEAFF. In DNA form, the CDR3 reads TGTGCCAGCAGCTCTCATACTCGACAGAACCAGAACACTGAAGCTTTCTTT. Based on the CDR3 plus reference TRBV11-2 and TRBJ1-1, the full variable domain is EAGVAQSPRYKIIEKRQSVAFWCNPISGHATLYWYQQILGQGPKLLIQFQNNGVVDDSQLPKDRFSAERLKGVDSTLKIQPAKLEDSAVYLCASSSHTRQNQNTEAFFGQGTRLTVV.

This clonotype was observed many times. The chain couples TRBV20-1 to TRBJ2-3; 9 bases line up with TRBD1. Trimming removed 1 base from V and 10 bases from J; junction bases left unmatched: 3. The CDR3 spans 12 residues. Looked up from germline, CDR1 is DFQATT and CDR2 is SNEGSKA (reference sequence). The CDR3 coding sequence is TGCAGTGCTAGAGTTCGGGACAGGGCGCAGTATTTT. This sequence encodes CSARVRDRAQYF.

Comment on this clonotype: A clone one base away is much larger, so this may be a read error. V usage is TRBV20-1 and J usage is TRBJ1-1; a possible D gene is TRBD1 (5 bases). The CDR3 consists of 15 residues. Germline V gene data show CDR1 as DFQATT and CDR2 as SNEGSKA (reference sequence). CDR3 coding DNA: TGCGGTGCTAGAGATTGGACATCCCCTTCAACTGAAGCTTTCTTT. Protein: CGARDWTSPSTEAFF.

The chain links TRBV20-1 to TRBJ2-5; 12 nucleotides agree with TRBD2. Germline-derived CDR1 and CDR2 are DFQATT and SNEGSKA (reference sequence). This CDR3 has 16 amino acids. V was pared by 6 bases and J by 4 bases, with 12 bases of the junction left unmatched. The CDR3 sequence: CSARPPGLAGGETQYF. The CDR3 DNA reads as TGCAGTGCCCGACCTCCGGGACTAGCGGGTGGAGAGACCCAGTACTTC.

This chain joins TRBV7-8 and TRBJ2-5; D may match TRBD1 or TRBD2 (5 bases each). The germline CDR1 and CDR2 sequences are SGHVS and FQNEAQ. The CDR3 has 15 residues. Trimming left V 5 bases short and J 2 bases short, with 15 bases between. The CDR3 here is CASSRGRDPQETQYF. CDR3 DNA: TGTGCCAGCAGCAGGGGACGGGACCCACAAGAGACCCAGTACTTC.

This clonotype was seen many times. This rearrangement joins TRBV20-1 to TRBJ2-3; TRBD2 matches at 8 bases. CDR1 and CDR2 (germline): DFQATT, SNEGSKA (reference sequence). The ends lost 3 bases at V and 4 bases at J; junction bases unmatched: 6. This CDR3 has 14 residues. CDR3 loop: CSAREGREADTQYF. CDR3 in DNA: TGCAGTGCTAGGGAGGGGCGGGAGGCAGATACGCAGTATTTT.

The chain employs TRBV7-2 and TRBJ1-2; TRBD1 agrees at 7 bases. Germline CDR1 and CDR2: SGHTA and FQGNSA. V shed 0 bases, J shed 8 bases, and the junction held 6 bases outside the gene matches. This CDR3 spans 14 amino acids. The CDR3 is CASSLARRGDGYTF. CDR3 DNA: TGTGCCAGCAGCTTAGCGCGCAGGGGGGACGGCTACACCTTC.

Only a few counts were recorded for this clonotype. The chain has TRBV25-1 and TRBJ1-2; tentative D call: TRBD1 (5 bases). V shed 4 bases and J shed 7 bases, with 16 bases lying between them. The CDR3 covers 14 residues. Germline V gives CDR1 MGHDK, CDR2 SYGVNS. CDR3 nucleotides: TGTGCCAGCAGTGTGCCGGGGGGAGTCGGTGGCTACACCTTC. This codes for CASSVPGGVGGYTF.

This clonotype has more than one count but fewer than ten. The V and J genes are TRBV7-9 and TRBJ2-1; 12 bases match TRBD2. Trimming took 4 bases from V and 9 from J; bases not matched to a gene: 7. The CDR3 has 15 residues. The germline gives CDR1 SEHNR, CDR2 FQNEAQ (reference sequence). The CDR3 sequence is CASSSRTSGEGEQFF. DNA for the CDR3: TGTGCCAGCAGCTCCAGGACTAGCGGGGAAGGTGAGCAGTTCTTC.

This clonotype has at least ten counts. The CDR3 DNA reads TGTGCCAGCAGTTACGACCCTCAGTCCCTAGCCAAAAACATTCAGTACTTC. Translated, it gives CASSYDPQSLAKNIQYF. V and J are TRBV6-5 and TRBJ2-4; D is uncertain. This CDR3 is built from 17 residues. Trimming stripped 2 bases from V and 0 bases from J, with 14 bases between. Germline V gene data show CDR1 as MNHEY and CDR2 as SVGAGI.

This clonotype was observed many times. V gene TRBV9 combines with J gene TRBJ1-5; the match to TRBD1 covers 9 bases. This CDR3 spans 14 amino acids. The J segment lost 3 bases and the V segment lost 3 bases, leaving 1 base of the junction unmatched. Germline CDR1 and CDR2: SGDLS and YYNGEE. CDR3 residues: CASSGTGANQPQHF. The CDR3 DNA follows: TGTGCCAGCAGCGGGACAGGGGCCAATCAGCCCCAGCATTTT. The entire variable domain, with the rest obtained from reference TRBV9 and TRBJ1-5, is as follows: DSGVTQTPKHLITATGQRVTLRCSPRSGDLSVYWYQQSLDQGLQFLIQYYNGEERAKGNILERFSAQQFPDLHSELNLSSLELGDSALYFCASSGTGANQPQHFGDGTRLSIL.

This clonotype was found many times. J is TRBJ2-7 and V is TRBV7-2; 10 bases align to TRBD2. Trimming at V came to 1 base and at J to 2 bases, leaving 2 bases not matched to a gene. Germline-derived CDR1 and CDR2 are SGHTA and FQGNSA. The CDR3 consists of 15 residues. Here the CDR3 DNA reads TGTGCCAGCAGCTTAGGAAGCGGGGGGGCCTACGAGCAGTACTTC. Protein sequence: CASSLGSGGAYEQYF. Full variable domain (rest looked up from reference TRBV7-2 and TRBJ2-7): GAGVSQSPSNKVTEKGKDVELRCDPISGHTALYWYRQSLGQGLEFLIYFQGNSAPDKSGLPSDRFSAERTGGSVSTLTIQRTQQEDSAVYLCASSLGSGGAYEQYFGPGTRLTVT.

This rearrangement joins TRBV6-2 or TRBV6-3 to TRBJ2-5; TRBD2 matches at 7 bases. The J segment lost 4 bases and the V segment lost 6 bases, leaving 26 bases of the junction unmatched. The CDR3 consists of 20 residues. Germline V gives CDR1 MNHEY, CDR2 SVGEGT. The CDR3 DNA follows: TGTGCCAGCAGATACGGACTAGGACTAGTTGTAGCTCCCACGGGAGAGACCCAGTACTTC. This codes for CASRYGLGLVVAPTGETQYF.

This clonotype was counted only a few times. The chain has TRBV20-1 and TRBJ2-3; no firm D call. From germline, CDR1 is DFQATT and CDR2 SNEGSKA (reference sequence). Trimming stripped 5 bases from V and 2 bases from J, with 20 bases between. The CDR3 consists of 16 residues. The CDR3 sequence: CSAASLRSPYTDTQYF. In DNA form, the CDR3 reads TGCAGTGCTGCTTCGTTACGATCCCCTTACACAGATACGCAGTATTTT.

This clonotype was seen at least ten times. This rearrangement joins TRBV20-1 to TRBJ2-7; 12 bases map to TRBD2. This CDR3 is 14 amino acids long. Per germline, CDR1 DFQATT and CDR2 SNEGSKA (reference sequence). The trim removed 6 bases at V and 4 bases at J, leaving 7 bases unmatched. The CDR3 spells CSAPGLAGGYEQYV. DNA for the CDR3: TGCAGTGCACCGGGACTAGCGGGCGGTTACGAGCAGTACGTC.

V and J are TRBV3-1 and TRBJ2-1; D ambiguous. Germline V gene data show CDR1 as LGHDT and CDR2 as YNNKEL (reference sequence). V gave up 2 bases and J gave up 7 bases, with 6 bases separating them. This CDR3 comprises 12 residues. The CDR3 loop is CASSQSANEQFF. CDR3 in DNA: TGTGCCAGCAGCCAATCCGCAAATGAGCAGTTCTTC.

This clonotype appeared many times. CDR3 region: CASSYSQGRETQYF. The CDR3 bases are TGTGCCAGCAGTTACTCCCAGGGGAGAGAGACCCAGTACTTC. The rearrangement uses TRBV6-5 and TRBJ2-5; tentative D call: TRBD1 (6 bases). V was clipped by 0 bases and J by 4 bases, with 9 bases between them. From germline, CDR1 is MNHEY and CDR2 SVGAGI. This CDR3 has 14 amino acids.